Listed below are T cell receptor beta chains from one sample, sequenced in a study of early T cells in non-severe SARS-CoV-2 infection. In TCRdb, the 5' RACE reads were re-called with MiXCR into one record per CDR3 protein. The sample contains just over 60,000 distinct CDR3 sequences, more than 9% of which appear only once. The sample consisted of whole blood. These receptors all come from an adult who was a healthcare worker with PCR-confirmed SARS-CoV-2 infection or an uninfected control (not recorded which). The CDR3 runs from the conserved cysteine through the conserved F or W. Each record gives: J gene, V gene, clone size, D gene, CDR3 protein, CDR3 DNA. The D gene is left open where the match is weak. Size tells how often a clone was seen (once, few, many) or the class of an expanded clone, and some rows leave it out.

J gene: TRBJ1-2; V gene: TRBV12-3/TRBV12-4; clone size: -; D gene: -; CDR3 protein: CASSPRQYGYTF; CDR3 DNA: TGTGCCAGCAGTCCCAGACAGTATGGCTACACCTTC
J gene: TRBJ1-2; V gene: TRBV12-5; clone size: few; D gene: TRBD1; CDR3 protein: CASGEGARYGYTF; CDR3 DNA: TGTGCTAGTGGAGAGGGGGCCCGCTATGGCTACACCTTC
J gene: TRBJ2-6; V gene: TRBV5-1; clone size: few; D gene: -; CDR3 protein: CASSLDLPGANVLTF; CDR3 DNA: TGCGCCAGCAGCTTGGACCTGCCTGGGGCCAACGTCCTGACTTTC
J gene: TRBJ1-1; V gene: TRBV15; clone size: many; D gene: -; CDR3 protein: CATSRGRLMNTEAFF; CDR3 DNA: TGTGCCACCAGCAGAGGCCGGCTAATGAACACTGAAGCTTTCTTT
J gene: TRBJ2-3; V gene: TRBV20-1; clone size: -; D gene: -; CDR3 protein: CSAYGGGHTDTQYF; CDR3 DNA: TGCAGTGCGTATGGTGGGGGACACACAGATACGCAGTATTTT
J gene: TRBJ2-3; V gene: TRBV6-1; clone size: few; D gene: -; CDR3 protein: CASSSGISRDTQYF; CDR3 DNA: TGTGCCAGCAGTTCCGGGATTTCTAGAGATACGCAGTATTTT
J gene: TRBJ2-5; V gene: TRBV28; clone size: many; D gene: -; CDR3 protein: CASSPPGQGRAETQYF; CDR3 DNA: TGTGCCAGCAGCCCCCCCGGGCAGGGTCGGGCAGAGACCCAGTACTTC
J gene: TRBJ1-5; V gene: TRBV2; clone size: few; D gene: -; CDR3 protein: CASSEGTNNQPQHF; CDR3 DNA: TGTGCCAGCAGTGAAGGGACGAACAATCAGCCCCAGCATTTT
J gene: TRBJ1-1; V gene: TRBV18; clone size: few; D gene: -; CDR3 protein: CASSSTWGMMAEAFF; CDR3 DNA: TGTGCCAGCTCATCTACATGGGGTATGATGGCTGAAGCTTTCTTT
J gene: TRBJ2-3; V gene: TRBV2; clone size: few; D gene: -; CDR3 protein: CASHSGGYASTDTQYF; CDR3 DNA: TGTGCCAGCCACTCGGGGGGCTACGCGAGCACAGATACGCAGTATTTT
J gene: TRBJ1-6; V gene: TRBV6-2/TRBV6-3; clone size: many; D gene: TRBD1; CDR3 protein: CASSYSNYRLTGGGLDSPLHF; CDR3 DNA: TGTGCCAGCAGTTACTCGAACTACCGATTGACAGGGGGCGGACTGGATTCACCCCTCCACTTT
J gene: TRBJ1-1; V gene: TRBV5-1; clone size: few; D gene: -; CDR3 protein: CASSSADLEAFF; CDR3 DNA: TGCGCCAGCAGCTCGGCGGACCTTGAAGCTTTCTTT
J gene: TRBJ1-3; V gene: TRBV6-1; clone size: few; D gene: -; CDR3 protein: CASSEAVYSAGNTIYF; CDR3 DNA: TGTGCCAGCAGTGAAGCCGTATACAGCGCCGGAAACACCATATATTTT
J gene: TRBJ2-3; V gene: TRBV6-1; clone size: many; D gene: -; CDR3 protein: CASSASRGRTDTQYF; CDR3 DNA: TGTGCCAGCAGTGCCTCGCGGGGGCGCACAGATACGCAGTATTTT
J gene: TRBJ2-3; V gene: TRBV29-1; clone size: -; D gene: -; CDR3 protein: CSVEADTGTDTQYF; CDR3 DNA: TGCAGCGTTGAAGCAGACACGGGCACAGATACGCAGTATTTT
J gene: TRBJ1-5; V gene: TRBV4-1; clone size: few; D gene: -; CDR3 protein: CASSQDWTGFNQPQHF; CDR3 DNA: TGCGCCAGCAGCCAAGATTGGACGGGCTTCAATCAGCCCCAGCATTTT
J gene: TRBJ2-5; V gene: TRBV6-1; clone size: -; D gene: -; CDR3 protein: CASYYQRALYF; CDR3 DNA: TGTGCCAGCTACTACCAAAGGGCCTTATACTTC
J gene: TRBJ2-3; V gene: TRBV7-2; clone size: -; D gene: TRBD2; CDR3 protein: CASRLVRIAGRPTDTQYF; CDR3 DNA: TGTGCCAGCAGACTAGTCAGAATAGCGGGGCGACCCACAGATACGCAGTATTTT
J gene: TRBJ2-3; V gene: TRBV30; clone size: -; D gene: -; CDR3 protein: CALKGPPSTDTQYF; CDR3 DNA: TGTGCCTTGAAGGGGCCGCCTAGCACAGATACGCAGTATTTT
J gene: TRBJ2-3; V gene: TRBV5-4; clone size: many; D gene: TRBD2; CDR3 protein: CASSLGGAGGDTDTQYF; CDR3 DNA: TGTGCCAGCAGCTTGGGAGGTGCTGGGGGGGACACAGATACGCAGTATTTT
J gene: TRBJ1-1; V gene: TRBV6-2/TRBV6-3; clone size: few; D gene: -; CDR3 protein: CASTRDKVNTEAFF; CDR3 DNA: TGTGCCAGCACCCGGGACAAAGTGAACACTGAAGCTTTCTTT
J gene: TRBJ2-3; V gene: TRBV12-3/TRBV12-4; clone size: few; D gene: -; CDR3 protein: CASSPVSAGDTQYF; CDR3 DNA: TGTGCCAGCAGCCCTGTCTCGGCGGGAGATACGCAGTATTTT
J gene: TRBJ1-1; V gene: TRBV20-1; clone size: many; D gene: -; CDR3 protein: CSAHGGTLNTEAFF; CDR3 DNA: TGCAGTGCTCACGGGGGGACCCTCAACACTGAAGCTTTCTTT
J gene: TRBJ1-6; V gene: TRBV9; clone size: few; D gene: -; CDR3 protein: CASSPPTGPNSPLHF; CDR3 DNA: TGTGCCAGCAGCCCTCCGACAGGTCCCAATTCACCCCTCCACTTT
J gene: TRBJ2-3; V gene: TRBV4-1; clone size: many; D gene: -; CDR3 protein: CASSNRRVTDTQYF; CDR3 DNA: TGCGCCAGCAGCAATCGACGGGTCACAGATACGCAGTATTTT
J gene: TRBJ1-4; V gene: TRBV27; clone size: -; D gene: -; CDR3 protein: CAFPRRDTSSGHEKLFF; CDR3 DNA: TGTGCCTTTCCTCGGCGGGACACCTCAAGCGGTCATGAAAAACTGTTTTTT
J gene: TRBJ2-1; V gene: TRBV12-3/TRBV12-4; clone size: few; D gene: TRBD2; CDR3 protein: CASSIRTSAYNEQFF; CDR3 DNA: TGTGCCAGCAGTATACGGACTAGCGCATACAATGAGCAGTTCTTC
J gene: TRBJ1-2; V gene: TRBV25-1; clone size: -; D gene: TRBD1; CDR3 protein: CASSEQGQFYTF; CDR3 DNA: TGTGCCAGCAGTGAACAGGGACAGTTTTACACCTTC
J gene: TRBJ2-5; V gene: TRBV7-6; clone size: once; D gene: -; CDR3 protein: CASSLGAGRKQETQYF; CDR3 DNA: TGTGCCAGCAGCTTAGGGGCAGGACGGAAGCAAGAGACCCAGTACTTC
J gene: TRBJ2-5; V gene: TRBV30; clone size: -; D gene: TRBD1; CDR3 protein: CAWDPGQQETQYF; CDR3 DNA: TGTGCCTGGGACCCGGGACAGCAAGAGACCCAGTACTTC
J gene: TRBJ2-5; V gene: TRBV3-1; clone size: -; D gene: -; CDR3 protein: CASSHMRGVQETQYF; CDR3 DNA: TGTGCCAGCAGCCATATGAGGGGGGTCCAAGAGACCCAGTACTTC
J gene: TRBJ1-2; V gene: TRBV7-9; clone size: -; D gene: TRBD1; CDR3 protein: CASSSGQVANYGYTF; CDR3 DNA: TGTGCCAGCAGCTCCGGACAGGTAGCTAACTATGGCTACACCTTC
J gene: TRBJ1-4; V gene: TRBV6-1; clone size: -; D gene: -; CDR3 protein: CASRTGQATNEKLFF; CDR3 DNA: TGTGCCAGCAGGACAGGCCAGGCAACTAATGAAAAACTGTTTTTT
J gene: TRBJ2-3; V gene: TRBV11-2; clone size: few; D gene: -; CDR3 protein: CASSLVRSRGDTQYF; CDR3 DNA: TGTGCCAGCAGCTTAGTACGGTCCCGGGGAGATACGCAGTATTTT
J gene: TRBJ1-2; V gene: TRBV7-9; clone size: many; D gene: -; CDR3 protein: CASSRLGDDYGYTF; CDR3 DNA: TGTGCCAGCAGCCGATTGGGGGATGACTATGGCTACACCTTC
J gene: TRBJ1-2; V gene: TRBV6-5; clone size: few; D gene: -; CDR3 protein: CASSYSGYGYTF; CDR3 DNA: TGTGCCAGCAGTTACTCCGGCTATGGCTACACCTTC
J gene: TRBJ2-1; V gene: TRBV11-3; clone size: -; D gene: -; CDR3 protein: CASSLEAADLNEQFF; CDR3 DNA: TGTGCCAGCAGCTTAGAAGCGGCAGACCTCAATGAGCAGTTCTTC
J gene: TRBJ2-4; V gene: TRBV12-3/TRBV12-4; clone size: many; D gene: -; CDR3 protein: CASSPNVLAKNIQYF; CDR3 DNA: TGTGCCAGCAGCCCCAATGTTCTAGCCAAAAACATTCAGTACTTC
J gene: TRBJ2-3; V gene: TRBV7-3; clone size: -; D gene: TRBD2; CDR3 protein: CASSFGAGPITDTQYF; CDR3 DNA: TGTGCCAGCAGCTTCGGAGCGGGACCAATCACAGATACGCAGTATTTT
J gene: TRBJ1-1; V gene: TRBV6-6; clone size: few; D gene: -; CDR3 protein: CASSYADTEAFF; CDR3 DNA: TGTGCCAGCAGTTACGCCGACACTGAAGCTTTCTTT
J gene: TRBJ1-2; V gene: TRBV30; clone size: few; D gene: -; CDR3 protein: CAWRVKTTYGYTF; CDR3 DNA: TGTGCCTGGAGAGTGAAGACAACCTATGGCTACACCTTC
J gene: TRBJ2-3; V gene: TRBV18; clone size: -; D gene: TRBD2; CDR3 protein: CASSPQSGGHTDTQYF; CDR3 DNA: TGTGCCAGCTCACCCCAGAGCGGGGGGCACACAGATACGCAGTATTTT
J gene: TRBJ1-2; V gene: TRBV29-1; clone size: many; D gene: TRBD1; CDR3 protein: CSVDPDRQSYGYTF; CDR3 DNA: TGCAGCGTCGACCCGGACAGGCAATCCTATGGCTACACCTTC
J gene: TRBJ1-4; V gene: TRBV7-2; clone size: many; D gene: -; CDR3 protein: CASSFNYGAANEKLFF; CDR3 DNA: TGTGCCAGCAGCTTCAACTACGGCGCGGCTAATGAAAAACTGTTTTTT
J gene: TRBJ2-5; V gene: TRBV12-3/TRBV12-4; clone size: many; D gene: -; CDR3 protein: CASRKTGPQETQYF; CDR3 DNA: TGTGCCAGCAGGAAAACAGGGCCCCAAGAGACCCAGTACTTC
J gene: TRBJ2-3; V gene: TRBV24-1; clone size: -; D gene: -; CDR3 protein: CATSDLGADHTDTQYF; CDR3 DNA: TGTGCCACCAGTGATTTGGGAGCCGACCACACAGATACGCAGTATTTT
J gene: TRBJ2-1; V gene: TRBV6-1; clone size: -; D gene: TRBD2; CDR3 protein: CASSDAGLALFYNEQFF; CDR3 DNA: TGTGCCAGCAGTGATGCAGGACTAGCTCTATTCTACAATGAGCAGTTCTTC
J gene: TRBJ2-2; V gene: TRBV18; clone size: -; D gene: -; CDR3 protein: CASSPPNGGPGELFF; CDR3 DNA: TGTGCCAGCTCACCACCAAACGGGGGTCCCGGGGAGCTGTTTTTT
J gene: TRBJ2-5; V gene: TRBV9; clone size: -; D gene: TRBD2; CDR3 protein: CASSPLAGGKTQYF; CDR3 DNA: TGTGCCAGCAGCCCTCTAGCGGGGGGAAAGACCCAGTACTTC
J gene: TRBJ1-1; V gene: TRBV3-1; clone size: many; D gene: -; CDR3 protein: CASSQGEAGHTEAFF; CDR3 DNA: TGTGCCAGCAGCCAAGGTGAGGCAGGACATACTGAAGCTTTCTTT
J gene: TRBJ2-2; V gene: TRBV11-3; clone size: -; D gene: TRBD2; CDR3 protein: CASSFRGANTGELFF; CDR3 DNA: TGTGCCAGCAGCTTCCGGGGGGCGAACACCGGGGAGCTGTTTTTT